One and the same sample provided the 25 T cell receptor beta chains below, sequenced in a study of blood T cells in healthy people across ages. A second PCR of roughly 7 to 11 cycles used a sample-barcoded 5' primer and a J-beta primer mix. TCRdb re-derived calls from the 5' RACE reads in MiXCR, one entry per CDR3 protein. The table shows approximately 690,000 distinct CDR3 sequences, with less than 45% occurring only once. Sequences were obtained from blood. The receptors here all came from an elderly man in good health.

This clonotype was found a few times. The CDR3 spells CASSQGSGGYIQYF. In DNA form, the CDR3 reads TGTGCCAGCAGCCAAGGTTCCGGAGGATACATTCAGTACTTC. The gene calls are TRBV14 and TRBJ2-4, with D tentatively TRBD2 (5 bases). V dropped 1 base and J dropped 8 bases, with 12 bases sitting between them. The germline gives CDR1 SGHDN, CDR2 FVKESK. The CDR3 sequence is 14 residues long.

Only a few counts were recorded for this clonotype. The chain employs TRBV6-2 or TRBV6-3 and TRBJ2-7; 7 bases are a match to TRBD1. Losses at the gene ends were 8 bases for V and 7 bases for J; bases not matched to a gene: 14. Germline CDR1 is MNHEY and CDR2 is SVGEGT. This CDR3 has 14 residues. The CDR3 region is CASEPGQSWEEQYF. In nucleotides, the CDR3 is TGTGCCAGCGAACCGGGACAGTCTTGGGAGGAGCAGTACTTC.

This clonotype has just a few counts. The V call is TRBV25-1, the J call TRBJ2-4; D unresolved. The DNA end favors TRBJ2-7, so the J call may be wrong. CDR3 size: 14 residues. Per the germline V gene, CDR1 is MGHDK and CDR2 is SYGVNS. The CDR3 nucleotides read TGTGCCAGCAGTGAACCCGGCATCTGGGGCGAGCAGTACTTC. It translates to CASSEPGIWGEQYF.

This clonotype showed up just a few times. This rearrangement joins TRBV20-1 to TRBJ2-5, with 8 bases fitting TRBD1. Unmatched junction bases numbered 4, after V lost 3 bases and J lost 4 bases. This CDR3 contains 13 residues. The germline V gene encodes CDR1 DFQATT and CDR2 SNEGSKA (reference sequence). The DNA of the CDR3 is TGCAGTGCTAGCTCAGGGGGCAGAGAGACCCAGTACTTC. Translated, it gives CSASSGGRETQYF.

The chain uses TRBV7-2 and TRBJ2-1; possibly TRBD1 for D (6 bases). CDR1 and CDR2 from the germline V gene are SGHTA and FQGNSA. This CDR3 spans 13 amino acids. Trimming took 5 bases from V and 8 from J, leaving 13 bases between them. Here the CDR3 reads CASSVQQGYEQFF. The CDR3, as DNA: TGTGCCAGCAGCGTACAACAGGGATATGAGCAGTTCTTC.

Comments on this clonotype: The germline gene is not matched at one end of the junction; a read error may be the cause. The chain uses TRBV7-2 and TRBJ1-6; D call uncertain. CDR3 size: 15 residues. Per the germline V gene, CDR1 is SGHTA and CDR2 is FQGNSA. CDR3 bases: TGTGCCGGCAGCTGGATAGAAGGGTCTAACTCACCCCTCCACTTT. Its protein is CAGSWIEGSNSPLHF. Using reference TRBV7-2 and TRBJ1-6 for the parts outside the CDR3, the full variable domain is GAGVSQSPSNKVTEKGKDVELRCDPISGHTALYWYRQSLGQGLEFLIYFQGNSAPDKSGLPSDRFSAERTGGSVSTLTIQRTQQEDSAVYLCAGSWIEGSNSPLHFGNGTRLTVT.

V usage is TRBV7-9 and J usage is TRBJ2-7, with a possible D match to TRBD1 (5 bases). Trimming left V 0 bases short and J 6 bases short, with 12 bases between. The germline V gene encodes CDR1 SEHNR and CDR2 FQNEAQ (reference sequence). The CDR3 covers 14 residues. CDR3 nucleotides: TGTGCCAGCAGCTTAGCAGGGGAAGGTAGCGAGCAGTACTTC. Translated, it gives CASSLAGEGSEQYF.

This clonotype was picked up many times. The chain combines TRBV11-2 with TRBJ1-1; no reliable D call. This CDR3 region has 14 residues. Trimming left V 5 bases short and J 1 base short, with 11 bases between. The germline V gene has CDR1 SGHAT and CDR2 FQNNGV. CDR3 bases: TGTGCCAGCAGCGCATTTGTAGGGAACACTGAAGCTTTCTTT. Translated, it gives CASSAFVGNTEAFF.

The rearrangement links TRBV11-2 to TRBJ1-6; 11 nucleotides line up with TRBD1. Trimming cost V 5 bases and J 5 bases; bases outside gene matches: 8. From germline, CDR1 is SGHAT and CDR2 FQNNGV. The CDR3 is made up of 17 amino acids. Written as DNA, the CDR3 is TGTGCCAGCAGCCCACGGACAGGGGGCGTCCATAATTCACCCCTCCACTTT. It yields the protein CASSPRTGGVHNSPLHF.

This clonotype was picked up a small number of times. The chain recombines TRBV10-3 with TRBJ2-3; D is unclear. V shed 2 bases and J shed 0 bases, with 6 bases lying between them. The CDR3 consists of 14 residues. CDR1 is ENHRY, CDR2 SYGVKD, per germline. DNA for the CDR3: TGTGCCATCAGTGAGGCTGACAGCACAGATACGCAGTATTTT. This codes for CAISEADSTDTQYF.

This clonotype appeared a few times. This chain links TRBV29-1 with TRBJ1-1; D remains unclear. Germline assignment: CDR1 SQVTM and CDR2 ANQGSEA. This CDR3 region has 10 residues. With 6 bases removed from V and 10 bases from J, the gap between germline ends came to 12 bases. For the CDR3, the DNA is TGCAGCGTCTTGGACGTGCGAGCTTTCTTT. Its protein product is CSVLDVRAFF.

The rearrangement links TRBV15 to TRBJ2-3, with D uncertain. Trimming pared 1 base from V and 0 bases from J, leaving 14 bases between. The CDR3 totals 17 residues. Germline CDR1 and CDR2: LNHNV and YYDKDF (reference sequence). For the CDR3, the DNA is TGTGCCACCAGCAGAGTCTTGACGGCTTCTAGCACAGATACGCAGTATTTT. Translation gives CATSRVLTASSTDTQYF.

The chain combines TRBV2 with TRBJ1-2, with TRBD1 as a possible D gene (6 bases). Between the trimmed V and J ends, which lost 2 bases and 9 bases, there was a span of 10 bases. The CDR3 sequence is 12 residues long. The germline gives CDR1 SNHLY, CDR2 FYNNEI. CDR3 bases: TGTGCCAGCAGTGAACCCAGGGGAAGCTACACCTTC. Its protein is CASSEPRGSYTF.

The chain uses TRBV6-2 or TRBV6-3 and TRBJ2-4; TRBD1 matches at 7 bases. The J call may be in error: the DNA end matches TRBJ2-5 better. The CDR3 sequence is 14 residues long. Germline lookup yields CDR1 MNHEY and CDR2 SVGEGT. The CDR3 sequence: CASKPDRIQETQYF. DNA for the CDR3: TGTGCCAGCAAACCGGACAGGATACAAGAGACCCAGTACTTC.

Concerning this clonotype itself: A much larger clone differs by one base, so this may be a read error. This chain uses TRBV27 with TRBJ2-1; 10 nucleotides line up with TRBD2. Germline CDR1 reads MNHEY; CDR2 reads SMNVEV (reference sequence). V was clipped by 2 bases and J by 7 bases; unmatched bases: 5. This CDR3 contains 15 residues. The CDR3 region has the DNA TGTGCCAGCAGTTTAGGCCGAGCGGGAGGGAATGAGCAGTTCTTC. Its translation is CASSLGRAGGNEQFF.

The table lists this clonotype with a few counts. V gene TRBV6-1 combines with J gene TRBJ1-2; D gene unclear. Between the trimmed V and J ends, which lost 4 bases and 8 bases, there was a span of 17 bases. The CDR3 length is 14 residues. Germline V gene data show CDR1 as MNHNS and CDR2 as SASEGT. The CDR3 loop is CASSVSPLLDGYTF. In DNA, the CDR3 is TGTGCCAGCAGTGTTTCCCCTTTGTTAGACGGCTACACCTTC.

The V gene is TRBV7-8, the J gene TRBJ2-5, with no clear D. Deletions cut 5 bases from V and 4 bases from J, with 14 bases between. Germline V gene sequence: CDR1 SGHVS, CDR2 FQNEAQ. This CDR3 spans 14 amino acids. The CDR3: CASSPELGLETQYF. In nucleotides, the CDR3 is TGTGCCAGCAGCCCCGAGCTAGGGCTAGAGACCCAGTACTTC.

The rearrangement links TRBV28 to TRBJ2-7; 14 bases map to TRBD2. Germline loops: CDR1 MDHEN, CDR2 SYDVKM. The CDR3 length is 17 residues. With 5 bases clipped from V and 2 bases from J, the junction kept 8 bases outside the gene matches. The CDR3 nucleotides read TGTGCCAGCAGTCTCCGGACTAGCGGGAGGACCACCTACGAGCAGTACTTC. It translates to CASSLRTSGRTTYEQYF.

The chain is built from TRBV7-2 and TRBJ1-6; unclear D gene. Trimming stripped 5 bases from V and 0 bases from J, with 11 bases between. This CDR3 contains 16 residues. Germline loops: CDR1 SGHTA, CDR2 FQGNSA. The CDR3 nucleotides are TGTGCCAGCAGCCTTAGACGGAGCTCCTATAATTCACCCCTCCACTTT. It is translated as CASSLRRSSYNSPLHF.

The CDR3 region has the DNA TGTGCCAGCAGCTCAAGCAACGGGGGCCAAGAGACCCAGTACTTC. Amino acids: CASSSSNGGQETQYF. V usage is TRBV7-9 and J usage is TRBJ2-5, with D possibly being TRBD2 (6 bases). The germline CDR1 and CDR2 sequences are SEHNR and FQNEAQ (reference sequence). This CDR3 has 15 residues. The V end was cut by 4 bases, the J end by 1 base, with 13 bases between.

J is TRBJ2-7 and V is TRBV6-1; 9 nucleotides match TRBD1. This CDR3 region has 17 residues. V was clipped by 1 base and J by 6 bases; unmatched bases: 13. CDR1 and CDR2 (germline): MNHNS, SASEGT. CDR3 residues: CASSEVLYGTGNGEQYF. The CDR3 bases are TGTGCCAGCAGTGAAGTCTTATACGGGACAGGGAATGGCGAGCAGTACTTC.

The rearrangement uses TRBV7-2 and TRBJ1-6, with unresolved D. Germline CDR1 SGHTA, CDR2 FQGNSA. Trimming stripped 1 base from V and 0 bases from J, with 10 bases between. The CDR3 spans 17 residues. DNA for the CDR3: TGTGCCAGCAGCTTAGTTGTCGGGAGCTCCTATAATTCACCCCTCCACTTT. Translation: CASSLVVGSSYNSPLHF.

This clonotype was seen a few times. The V call is TRBV6-5, the J call TRBJ2-5, with 11 bases matching TRBD1. The J call may be incorrect, as the DNA end agrees better with TRBJ2-7. This CDR3 has 14 amino acids. Germline V gene data show CDR1 as MNHEY and CDR2 as SVGAGI. The CDR3 loop is CASNSGTGGGEQYF. The CDR3 DNA is TGTGCCAGCAACTCCGGGACAGGGGGAGGCGAGCAGTACTTC.

This clonotype was seen a few times. This chain uses TRBV9 with TRBJ2-6; the D gene is possibly TRBD2 (6 bases). This CDR3 spans 16 amino acids. Trimming removed 1 base at V and 4 bases at J, with 12 bases between. CDR1 SGDLS and CDR2 YYNGEE come from the germline V gene. The CDR3 reads CASSVIAVPGANVLTF. The CDR3 nucleotides read TGTGCCAGCAGCGTAATAGCGGTCCCGGGGGCCAACGTCCTGACTTTC. Supplemented by reference TRBV9 and TRBJ2-6, the full variable domain reads DSGVTQTPKHLITATGQRVTLRCSPRSGDLSVYWYQQSLDQGLQFLIQYYNGEERAKGNILERFSAQQFPDLHSELNLSSLELGDSALYFCASSVIAVPGANVLTFGAGSRLTVL.

The rearrangement uses TRBV7-9 and TRBJ1-3; D uncertain. From germline, CDR1 is SEHNR and CDR2 FQNEAQ (reference sequence). The CDR3 consists of 14 residues. Trimming removed 11 bases at V and 0 bases at J, with 14 bases between. The DNA for the CDR3 is TGTGCCGTCTCGCTAATGGGCTCTGGAAACACCATATATTTT. It codes for CAVSLMGSGNTIYF. The complete variable domain, with remaining parts taken from reference TRBV7-9 and TRBJ1-3, reads DTGVSQNPRHKITKRGQNVTFRCDPISEHNRLYWYRQTLGQGPEFLTYFQNEAQLEKSRLLSDRFSAERPKGSFSTLEIQRTEQGDSAMYLCAVSLMGSGNTIYFGEGSWLTVV.